This TCR beta chain was sequenced during a study of blood T cell repertoires in COVID-19. Across the whole study: Spain, Italy and the United States supplied samples that represented acute and convalescent COVID-19. Sample material is recorded as cDNA or gDNA derived from T cells, B-cell-depleted T cells, or PBMCs.

Seattle patient enrollment occurred during active infection, with longitudinal follow-up thereafter. Per the germline V gene, CDR1 is SGHVS and CDR2 is FNYEAQ. V was clipped by 0 bases and J by 3 bases, with 12 bases between them. The CDR3 contains 15 residues. Authors' methods: Amplification of reference gene primers was used by the study to estimate nucleated cell counts. TCRdb's copy holds only in-frame clones and misses some; the assay was immunoSEQ multiplex PCR. V, J and clone size reflect that table, while D and trimming were determined from the DNA. Of approximately 69,000 clones in the sample, roughly four fifths were seen once.

The receptor's source is a man aged 50 to 59 with COVID-19, enrolled during active disease. This chain joins TRBV7-6 and TRBJ2-7, with D maybe TRBD2 (7 bases). The sequencing sample was made of peripheral blood. The CDR3 sequence is CASSLAGGPVYEQYF. In DNA, the CDR3 is TGTGCCAGCAGCTTAGCGGGGGGGCCAGTCTACGAGCAGTACTTC.